The present TCR beta chain was sequenced within a study of T-cell memory formation after mild COVID-19. TCRdb fed the 5' RACE reads into MiXCR, producing one record per CDR3 protein. The table has hundreds of thousands of distinct CDR3 sequences, 28% seen once. J was trimmed by 8 bases and V by 4 bases; bases with no gene match: 11. CDR3 length: 14 amino acids. CDR1 SGHRS and CDR2 YFSETQ come from the germline V gene. The sample taken for sequencing was PBMCs or a T cell subset sorted from them (not recorded which). This TCR derives from an adult woman who had mild COVID-19 (a few samples of this study predate the infection). Cell type and time point are not known. V usage is TRBV5-1 and J usage is TRBJ1-2; 7 bases map to TRBD1. This CDR3 reads CASSQDRYGRGYTF. The CDR3 coding sequence is TGCGCCAGCAGCCAGGACAGGTACGGTCGCGGCTACACCTTC.